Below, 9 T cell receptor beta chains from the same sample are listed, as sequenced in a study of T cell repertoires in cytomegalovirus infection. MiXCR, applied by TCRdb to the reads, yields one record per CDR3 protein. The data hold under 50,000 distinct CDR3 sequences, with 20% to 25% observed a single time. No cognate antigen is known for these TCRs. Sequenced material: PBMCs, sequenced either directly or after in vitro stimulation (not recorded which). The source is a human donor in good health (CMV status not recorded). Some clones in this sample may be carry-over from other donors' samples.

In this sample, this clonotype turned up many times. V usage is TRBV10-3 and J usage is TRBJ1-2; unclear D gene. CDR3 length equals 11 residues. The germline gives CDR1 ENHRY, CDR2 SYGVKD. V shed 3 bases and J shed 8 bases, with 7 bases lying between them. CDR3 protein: CAISDGSGYTF. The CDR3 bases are TGTGCCATCAGTGATGGGTCGGGCTACACCTTC.

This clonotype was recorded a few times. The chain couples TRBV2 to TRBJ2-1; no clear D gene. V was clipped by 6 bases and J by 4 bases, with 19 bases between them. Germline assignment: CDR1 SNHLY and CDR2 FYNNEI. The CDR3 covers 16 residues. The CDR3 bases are TGTGCCAGCAGCGCCGGCTGGAGCCCCAAGTACAATGAGCAGTTCTTC. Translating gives CASSAGWSPKYNEQFF. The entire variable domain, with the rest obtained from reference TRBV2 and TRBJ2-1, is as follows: EPEVTQTPSHQVTQMGQEVILRCVPISNHLYFYWYRQILGQKVEFLVSFYNNEISEKSEIFDDQFSVERPDGSNFTLKIRSTKLEDSAMYFCASSAGWSPKYNEQFFGPGTRLTVL.

The CDR3: CAISPEANTQYF. The CDR3, as DNA: TGTGCCATCAGTCCCGAGGCGAATACGCAGTATTTT. The chain is built from TRBV10-3 and TRBJ2-3, with D hard to call. The CDR3 extends over 12 amino acids. Germline V lookup: CDR1 ENHRY, CDR2 SYGVKD. With 5 bases removed from V and 7 bases from J, the gap between germline ends came to 10 bases.

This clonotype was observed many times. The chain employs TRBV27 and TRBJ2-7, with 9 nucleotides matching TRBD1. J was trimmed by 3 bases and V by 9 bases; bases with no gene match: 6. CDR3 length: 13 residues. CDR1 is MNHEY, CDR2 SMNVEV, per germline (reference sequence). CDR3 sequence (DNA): TGTGCCAGTAGTCCGGGACAGGGCTACGAGCAGTACTTC. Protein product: CASSPGQGYEQYF.

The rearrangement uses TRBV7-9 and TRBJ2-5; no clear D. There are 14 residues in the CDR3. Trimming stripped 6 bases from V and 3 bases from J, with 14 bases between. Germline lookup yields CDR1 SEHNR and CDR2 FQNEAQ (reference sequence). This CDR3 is CASRPHVAEETQYF. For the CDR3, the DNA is TGTGCCAGCAGACCTCATGTGGCGGAAGAGACCCAGTACTTC. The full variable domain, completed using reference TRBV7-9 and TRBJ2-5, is DTGVSQNPRHKITKRGQNVTFRCDPISEHNRLYWYRQTLGQGPEFLTYFQNEAQLEKSRLLSDRFSAERPKGSFSTLEIQRTEQGDSAMYLCASRPHVAEETQYFGPGTRLLVL.

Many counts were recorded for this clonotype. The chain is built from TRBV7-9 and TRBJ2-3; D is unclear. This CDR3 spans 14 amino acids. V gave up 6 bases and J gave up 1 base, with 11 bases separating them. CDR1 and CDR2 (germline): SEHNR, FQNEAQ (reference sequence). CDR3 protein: CASSDGSGTDTQYF. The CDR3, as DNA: TGTGCCAGCAGTGATGGAAGCGGCACAGATACGCAGTATTTT.

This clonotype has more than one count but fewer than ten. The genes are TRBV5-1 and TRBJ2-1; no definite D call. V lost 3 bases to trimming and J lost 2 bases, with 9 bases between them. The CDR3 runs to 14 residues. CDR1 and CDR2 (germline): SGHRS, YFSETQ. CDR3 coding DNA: TGCGCCAGCAGCTCCGACAAGACCTACAATGAGCAGTTCTTC. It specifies CASSSDKTYNEQFF.

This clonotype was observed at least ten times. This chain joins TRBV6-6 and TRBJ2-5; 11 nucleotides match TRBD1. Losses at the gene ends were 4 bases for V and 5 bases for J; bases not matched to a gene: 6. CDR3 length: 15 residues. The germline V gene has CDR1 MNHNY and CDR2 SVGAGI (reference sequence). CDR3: CASSLDRGLSETQYF. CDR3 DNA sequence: TGTGCCAGCAGTTTGGACAGGGGGCTGTCGGAGACCCAGTACTTC.

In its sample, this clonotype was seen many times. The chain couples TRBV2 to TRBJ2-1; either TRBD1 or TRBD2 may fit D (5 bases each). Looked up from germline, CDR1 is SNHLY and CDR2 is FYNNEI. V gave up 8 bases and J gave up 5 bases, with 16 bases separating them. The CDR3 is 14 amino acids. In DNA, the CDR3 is TGTGCCAGCTTAGAGGGGTACAGCGACAATGAGCAGTTCTTC. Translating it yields CASLEGYSDNEQFF.